Sequencing of this TCR beta chain was carried out in a study of shared clonotypes between healthy human individuals (dated by TCRdb to the early 2020s). The study in broad terms: The cohort comprised two women and a few men aged 18 to 49 years. For each donor, CD4 naive and CD4 memory were each given three plates, CD8 naive was given two plates, and CD8 memory was given one plate. To estimate repertoire size and how much clonotypes are shared between individuals, the study performed deep sequencing of blood TCR repertoires from a handful of healthy adults. To increase sequencing depth and limit assay-specific biases, different laboratories used diverse techniques to prepare libraries and sequence TCR repertoires. Leukapheresis yielded between about 0.94 and 10 billion PBMCs per donor. Beyond this particular receptor, the publication reports: Even with the large sequencing depth, rarefaction of the sorted-subset datasets indicated that sequencing was incomplete. Sharing across a few donors was observed for approximately 5% of naive CD4, 3% to 3.5% of naive CD8, 2% to 2.5% of memory CD4, and roughly 0.43% of memory CD8 clonotypes. Pairwise subsampling led to the expectation that sequencing depth would affect the degree of clonotype sharing among donors. Estimated clonotype richness was generally larger for naive than for memory subsets. The small number of donors limited the genetic and exposure-history diversity represented. Sampling was restricted to blood, and TCR repertoires in tissues likely differ from the TCR repertoires found in blood. Higher generation probabilities were observed for clonotypes shared by all four sorted-subset donors than for non-shared clonotypes.

Including the terminal cysteine and phenylalanine, the CDR3 comprises 12 residues. Just CDR3 DNA is preserved here, 36 bases in frame from base 1. Germline trimming amounts to 7 bases on V and 5 bases on J, with 6 as the count of junction bases outside the gene matches. As encoded in the germline V gene, CDR1 is SQVTM while CDR2 is ANQGSEA. The donors were healthy, HIV-negative adults with no recently reported acute infections or vaccinations. All donors were Caucasian adults living in Nashville, Tennessee, USA. CD4+ T cells were enriched by magnetic negative selection, after which naive cells were positively selected on CD45RA and the negative fraction was taken as the memory subset. Blood was collected by leukapheresis, and PBMCs were isolated by Ficoll-Histopaque density gradient centrifugation and then cryopreserved in liquid nitrogen vapor phase. Analytical flow cytometry was used to check the purity and quantity of each magnetically sorted T cell population. Each sorted fraction had its genomic DNA isolated and then quantified by UV absorbance on a Nanodrop 2000c.

On this clone itself: The antigen it recognizes is unknown. Per-base qualities were not stored, and no clone one base away is much larger.

Using the deep immunoSEQ assay, TCR CDR3 regions were amplified from genomic DNA by multiplex PCR. Extracted genomic DNA from each cell subset was distributed evenly across all wells of several immunoSEQ 96-well plates, and each plate was treated as a replicate. Each replicate PCR for sorted subsets received about 180 ng genomic DNA, equal to 30,000 or so T cell genomes. The purified libraries were quantified using a Qubit 3.0 fluorometer, sized with a Bioanalyzer 2100, and then quantified again using the KAPA Library Quantification kit. Every immunoSEQ 96-well plate was sequenced on a dedicated single-read 150-cycle Illumina NextSeq 550 flow cell. The original pipeline was this. The immunoSEQ output contained only junctional sequences without quality scores, so filtering could not match that applied to full-length reads. Sequences were annotated with PyIR, a Python wrapper for IgBLAST v1.9, and V/J genes and CDR3 were assigned using IMGT germline references. Any read was removed if the V/J assignment was weak (E-value above 1e-6), the CDR3 was missing, or the read contained stop codons, out-of-frame junctions, or ambiguous translated residues. V3J clonotypes were defined as sequences sharing an identical inferred V gene, J gene, and CDR3 amino acid sequence. The percentage overlap between two repertoires was calculated by dividing the number of shared unique clonotypes by the size of the smaller repertoire. Three approaches were used to assess repertoire richness: RTK rarefaction, the Chao1 estimator, and Recon v2.1 estimates of unobserved clonotypes. OLGA was used to compute generation probabilities for all TCRbeta clonotypes that the gDNA method yielded from four donors. TCRdb provides this immuneACCESS table in a form limited to in-frame rearrangements. Some clones are lacking; in checked studies, under half of them reflect an unresolved V gene, and why the rest are absent is not known. V and J calls and clone size come straight from that table; D and trimming were deduced from the DNA. In this sample the table shows approximately 1.1 million clones, 75% to 85% of which occur a single time. The ten biggest clones cover under 0.6% of the sample.

The material sequenced was memory CD4+ T cells from PBMCs. What the cell subset or site label conveys for this sample: CD45RA-negative fraction. The source is a man aged 18-30 years in good health. Some clones in this sample may be carry-over from other donors' samples. The chain is made from TRBV29-1 and TRBJ2-5; 8 junctional bases match TRBD1. The sequence in DNA is TGCAGCGGGCAGGGGGCGGGGGAGACCCAGTACTTC. It translates to CSGQGAGETQYF. The full variable domain, with segments outside the CDR3 supplied by the reference TRBV29-1 and TRBJ2-5 proteins, appears as SAVISQKPSRDICQRGTSLTIQCQVDSQVTMMFWYRQQPGQSLTLIATANQGSEATYESGFVIDKFPISRPNLTFSTLTVSNMSPEDSSIYLCSGQGAGETQYFGPGTRLLVL.